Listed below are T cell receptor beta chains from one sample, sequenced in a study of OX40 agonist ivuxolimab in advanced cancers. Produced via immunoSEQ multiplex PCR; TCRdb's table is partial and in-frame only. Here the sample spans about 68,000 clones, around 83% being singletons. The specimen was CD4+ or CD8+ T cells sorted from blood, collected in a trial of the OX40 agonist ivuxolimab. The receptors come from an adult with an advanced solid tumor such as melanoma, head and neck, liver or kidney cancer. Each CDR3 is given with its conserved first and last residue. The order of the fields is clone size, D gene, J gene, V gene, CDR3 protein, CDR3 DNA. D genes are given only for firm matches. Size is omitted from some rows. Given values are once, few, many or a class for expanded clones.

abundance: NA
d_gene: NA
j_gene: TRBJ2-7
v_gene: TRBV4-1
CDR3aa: CASSQDSGNYEQYF
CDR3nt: TGCGCCAGCAGCCAAGATTCCGGCAACTACGAGCAGTACTTC

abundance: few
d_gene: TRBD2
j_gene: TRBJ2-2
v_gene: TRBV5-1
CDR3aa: CASSSLAGGSGELFF
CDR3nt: TGCGCCAGCAGCTCCCTAGCGGGGGGGTCCGGGGAGCTGTTTTTT

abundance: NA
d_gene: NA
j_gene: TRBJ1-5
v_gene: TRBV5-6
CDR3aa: CASSFSVGQPQHF
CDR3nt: TGTGCCAGCAGCTTCTCCGTGGGTCAGCCCCAGCATTTT

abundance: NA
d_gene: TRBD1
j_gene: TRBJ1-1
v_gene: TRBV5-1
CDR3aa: CASSPIDRGLTEAFF
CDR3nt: TGCGCCAGCAGCCCGATAGACAGGGGGCTTACTGAAGCTTTCTTT

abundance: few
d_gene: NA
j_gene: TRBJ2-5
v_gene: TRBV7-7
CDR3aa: CASSVAKGVAETQYF
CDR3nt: TGTGCCAGCAGCGTAGCGAAGGGAGTCGCTGAGACCCAGTACTTC

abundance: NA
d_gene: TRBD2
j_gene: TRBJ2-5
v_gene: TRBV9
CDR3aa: CASSQLAGNRETQYF
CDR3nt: TGTGCCAGCAGCCAACTAGCGGGGAATAGAGAGACCCAGTACTTC

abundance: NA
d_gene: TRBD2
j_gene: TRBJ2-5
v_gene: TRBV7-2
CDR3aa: CASSSRTGLARGTQYF
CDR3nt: TGTGCCAGCAGCTCCCGAACAGGACTAGCTAGGGGGACCCAGTACTTC

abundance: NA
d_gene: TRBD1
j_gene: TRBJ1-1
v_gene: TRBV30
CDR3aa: CAWGQEDTEAFF
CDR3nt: TGTGCCTGGGGACAGGAAGACACTGAAGCTTTCTTT

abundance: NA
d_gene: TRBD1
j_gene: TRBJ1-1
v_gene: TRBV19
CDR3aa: CASSQTGGDTEAFF
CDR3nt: TGTGCCAGTAGTCAAACAGGGGGGGACACTGAAGCTTTCTTT

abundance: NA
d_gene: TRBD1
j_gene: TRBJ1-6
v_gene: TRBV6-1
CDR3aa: CASSEGQGVGSYNSPLHF
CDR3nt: TGTGCCAGCAGTGAAGGACAGGGGGTGGGCTCCTATAATTCACCCCTCCACTTT

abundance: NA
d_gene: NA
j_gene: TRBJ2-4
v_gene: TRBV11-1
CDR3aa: CASSRGNIQYF
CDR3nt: TGTGCCAGCAGCCGGGGAAACATTCAGTACTTC

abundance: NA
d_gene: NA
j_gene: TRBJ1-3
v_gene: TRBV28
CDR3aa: CASIMHGSHSGNTIYF
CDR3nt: TGTGCCAGCATCATGCACGGGTCACACTCTGGAAACACCATATATTTT

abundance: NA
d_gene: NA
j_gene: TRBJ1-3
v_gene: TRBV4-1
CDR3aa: CASSQVITASGNTIYF
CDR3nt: TGCGCCAGCAGCCAAGTAATAACAGCCTCTGGAAACACCATATATTTT

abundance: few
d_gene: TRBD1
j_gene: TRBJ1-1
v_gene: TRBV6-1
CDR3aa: CASSERTGGGTEAFF
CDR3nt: TGTGCCAGCAGTGAACGAACAGGGGGGGGCACTGAAGCTTTCTTT

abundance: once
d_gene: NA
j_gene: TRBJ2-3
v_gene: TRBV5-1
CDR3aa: CASSSGGSADTQYF
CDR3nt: TGCGCCAGCAGCTCCGGGGGCTCGGCAGATACGCAGTATTTT

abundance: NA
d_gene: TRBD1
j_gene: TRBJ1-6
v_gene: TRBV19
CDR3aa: CASSIGRQGAESPLHF
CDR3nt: TGTGCCAGTAGTATAGGAAGACAGGGGGCGGAATCACCCCTCCACTTT

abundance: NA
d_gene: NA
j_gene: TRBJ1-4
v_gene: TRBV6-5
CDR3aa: CASGRGDEKLFF
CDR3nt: TGTGCCAGCGGGCGGGGGGATGAAAAACTGTTTTTT

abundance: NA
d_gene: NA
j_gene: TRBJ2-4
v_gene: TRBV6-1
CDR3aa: CASSGNRGMDIQYF
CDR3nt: TGTGCCAGCAGTGGGAATAGGGGTATGGACATTCAGTACTTC

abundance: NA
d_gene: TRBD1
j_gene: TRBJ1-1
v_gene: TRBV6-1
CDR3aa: CASRGTGRNTEAFF
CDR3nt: TGTGCCAGCAGGGGGACAGGACGGAACACTGAAGCTTTCTTT

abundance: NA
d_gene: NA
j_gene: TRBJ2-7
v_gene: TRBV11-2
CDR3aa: CASSPGPSSYEQYF
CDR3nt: TGTGCCAGCAGCCCGGGACCTTCCTCCTACGAGCAGTACTTC

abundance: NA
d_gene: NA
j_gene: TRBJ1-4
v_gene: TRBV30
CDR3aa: CAWSTTQGLGEKLFF
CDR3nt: TGTGCCTGGAGCACAACACAGGGCCTGGGTGAAAAACTGTTTTTT

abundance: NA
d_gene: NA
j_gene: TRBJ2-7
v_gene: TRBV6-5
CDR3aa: CASRRTGGSSYEQYF
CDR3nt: TGTGCCAGCAGACGCACAGGAGGGAGCTCCTACGAGCAGTACTTC

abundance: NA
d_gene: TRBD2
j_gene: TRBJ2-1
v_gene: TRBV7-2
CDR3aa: CASSLDWTSGGSQFF
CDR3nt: TGTGCCAGCAGCTTAGACTGGACTAGCGGGGGGTCACAGTTCTTC

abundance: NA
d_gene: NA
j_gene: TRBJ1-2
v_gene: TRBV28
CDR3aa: CASSPPPYGYTF
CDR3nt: TGTGCCAGCAGTCCCCCGCCGTATGGCTACACCTTC

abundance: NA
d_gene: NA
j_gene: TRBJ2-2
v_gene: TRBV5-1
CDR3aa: CASSLNGGELFF
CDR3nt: TGCGCCAGCAGCTTGAACGGCGGGGAGCTGTTTTTT

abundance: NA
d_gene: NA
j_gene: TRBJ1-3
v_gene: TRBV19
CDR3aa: CASSIGGGVGNTIYF
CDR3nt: TGTGCCAGTAGTATAGGCGGGGGCGTTGGAAACACCATATATTTT

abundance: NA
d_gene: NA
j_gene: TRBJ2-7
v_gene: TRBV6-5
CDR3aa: CASRNPSPLAEQYF
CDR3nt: TGTGCCAGCAGGAACCCATCCCCCTTGGCCGAGCAGTACTTC

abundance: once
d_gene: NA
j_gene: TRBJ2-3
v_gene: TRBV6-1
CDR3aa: CASTVTDTRTDTQYF
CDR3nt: TGTGCCAGTACCGTCACCGATACCCGCACAGATACGCAGTATTTT

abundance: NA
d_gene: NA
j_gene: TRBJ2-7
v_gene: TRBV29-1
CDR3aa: CSVGDRAYEQYF
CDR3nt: TGCAGCGTGGGAGACCGAGCCTACGAGCAGTACTTC

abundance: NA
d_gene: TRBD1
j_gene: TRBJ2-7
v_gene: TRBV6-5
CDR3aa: CASRKGTGGGYEQYF
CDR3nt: TGTGCCAGCAGAAAAGGGACAGGGGGAGGCTACGAGCAGTACTTC

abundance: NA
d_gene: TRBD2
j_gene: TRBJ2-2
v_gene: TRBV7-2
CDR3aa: CASSLEPSGGLAGELFF
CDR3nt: TGTGCCAGCAGCTTAGAACCTAGCGGGGGGCTTGCCGGGGAGCTGTTTTTT

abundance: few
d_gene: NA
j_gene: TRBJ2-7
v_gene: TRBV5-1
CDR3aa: CASSFGSGEVAYEQYF
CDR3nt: TGCGCCAGCAGCTTCGGTTCAGGGGAAGTGGCCTACGAGCAGTACTTC

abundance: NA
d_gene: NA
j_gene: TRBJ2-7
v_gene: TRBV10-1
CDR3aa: CASSESLRHRTYEQYF
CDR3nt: TGCGCCAGCAGTGAGTCGTTGAGACATCGAACCTACGAGCAGTACTTC

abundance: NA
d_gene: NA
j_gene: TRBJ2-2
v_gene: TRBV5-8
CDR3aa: CASSLGRLGNTGELFF
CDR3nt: TGTGCCAGCAGCTTGGGCAGACTAGGGAACACCGGGGAGCTGTTTTTT

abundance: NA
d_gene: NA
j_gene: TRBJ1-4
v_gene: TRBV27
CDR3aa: CASSSPNGRKLFF
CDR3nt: TGTGCCAGCAGTTCCCCGAACGGAAGGAAACTGTTTTTT

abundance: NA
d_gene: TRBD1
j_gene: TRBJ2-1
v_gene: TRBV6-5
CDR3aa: CASSSSGTGKNEQFF
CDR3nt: TGTGCCAGCAGTTCGTCCGGGACAGGGAAGAATGAGCAGTTCTTC

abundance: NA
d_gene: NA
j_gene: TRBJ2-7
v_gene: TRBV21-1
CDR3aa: CASSKKGGRTYEQYF
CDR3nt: TGTGCCAGCAGCAAAAAAGGGGGCCGAACCTACGAGCAGTACTTC

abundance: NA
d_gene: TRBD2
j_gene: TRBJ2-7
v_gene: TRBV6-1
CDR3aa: CAATGGASGWEQYF
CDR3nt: TGTGCAGCCACCGGGGGGGCGTCGGGTTGGGAGCAGTACTTC

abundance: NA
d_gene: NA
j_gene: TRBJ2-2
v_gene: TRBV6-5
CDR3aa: CASSYTWQVNTGELFF
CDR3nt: TGTGCCAGCAGTTATACCTGGCAGGTCAACACCGGGGAGCTGTTTTTT

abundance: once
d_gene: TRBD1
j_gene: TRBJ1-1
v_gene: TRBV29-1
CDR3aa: CSVADRGRAEAFF
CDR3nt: TGCAGCGTTGCGGACAGGGGGCGCGCTGAAGCTTTCTTT

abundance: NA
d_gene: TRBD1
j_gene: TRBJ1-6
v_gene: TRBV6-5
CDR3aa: CASSYAGQGESPLHF
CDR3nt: TGTGCCAGCAGTTACGCTGGCCAGGGGGAATCACCCCTCCACTTT

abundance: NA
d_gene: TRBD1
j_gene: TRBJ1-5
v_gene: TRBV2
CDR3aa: CASRRTGDQPQHF
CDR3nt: TGTGCCAGCAGGAGGACAGGGGATCAGCCCCAGCATTTT